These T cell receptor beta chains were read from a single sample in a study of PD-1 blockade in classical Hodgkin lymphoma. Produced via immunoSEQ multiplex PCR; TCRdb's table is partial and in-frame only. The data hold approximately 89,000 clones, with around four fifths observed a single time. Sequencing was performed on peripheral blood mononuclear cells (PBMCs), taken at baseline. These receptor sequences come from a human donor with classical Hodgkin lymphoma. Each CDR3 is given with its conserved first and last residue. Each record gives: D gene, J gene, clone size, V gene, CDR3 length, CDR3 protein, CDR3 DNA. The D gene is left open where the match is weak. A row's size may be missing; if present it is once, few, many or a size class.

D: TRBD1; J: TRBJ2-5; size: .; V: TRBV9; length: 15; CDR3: CASSAQTGDQETQYF; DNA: TGTGCCAGCAGCGCCCAAACAGGGGACCAAGAGACCCAGTACTTC
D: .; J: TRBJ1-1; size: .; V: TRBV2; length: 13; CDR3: CASSENPGQGAFF; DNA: TGTGCCAGCAGTGAAAACCCGGGGCAGGGAGCTTTCTTT
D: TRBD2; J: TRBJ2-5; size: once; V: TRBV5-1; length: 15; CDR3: CASSSGLGPQETQYF; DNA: TGCGCCAGCAGCTCCGGACTAGGGCCTCAAGAGACCCAGTACTTC
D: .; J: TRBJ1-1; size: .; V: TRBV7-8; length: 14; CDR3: CASRRTETNTEAFF; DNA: TGTGCCAGCAGGCGGACAGAGACGAACACTGAAGCTTTCTTT
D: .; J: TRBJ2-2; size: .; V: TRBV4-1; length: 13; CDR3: CASSFRQAGELFF; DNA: TGCGCCAGCAGCTTTAGACAGGCCGGGGAGCTGTTTTTT
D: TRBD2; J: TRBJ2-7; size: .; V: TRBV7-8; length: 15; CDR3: CASSPRGLGGSEQYF; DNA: TGTGCCAGCAGCCCACGCGGGCTAGGCGGGAGCGAGCAGTACTTC
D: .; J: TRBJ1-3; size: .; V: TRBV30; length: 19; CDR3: CAWSVRLSGTQKNQNTIYF; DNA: TGTGCCTGGAGTGTACGGTTGAGCGGGACCCAAAAGAACCAAAACACCATATATTTT
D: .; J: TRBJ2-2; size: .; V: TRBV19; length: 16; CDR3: CASTPAGHTNTGELFF; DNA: TGTGCCAGTACCCCGGCGGGACATACGAACACCGGGGAGCTGTTTTTT
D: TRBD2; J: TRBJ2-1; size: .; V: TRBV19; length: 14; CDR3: CASSILAGGHEQFF; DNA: TGTGCCAGTAGTATCCTAGCGGGAGGACATGAGCAGTTCTTC
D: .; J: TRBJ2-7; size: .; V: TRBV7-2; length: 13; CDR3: CASSLAVSYEQYF; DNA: TGTGCCAGCAGCTTAGCAGTCTCCTACGAGCAGTACTTC
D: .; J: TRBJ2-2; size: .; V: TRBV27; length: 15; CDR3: CASSSARGNTGELFF; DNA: TGTGCCAGCAGTTCCGCCCGGGGTAACACCGGGGAGCTGTTTTTT
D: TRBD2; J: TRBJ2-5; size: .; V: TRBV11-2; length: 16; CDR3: CASSLMSSGIQETQYF; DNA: TGTGCCAGCAGCTTAATGAGTAGCGGGATTCAAGAGACCCAGTACTTC
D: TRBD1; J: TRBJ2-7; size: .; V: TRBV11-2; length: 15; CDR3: CASSSRDRILYEQYF; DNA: TGTGCCAGCAGCAGTAGGGACAGGATCCTCTACGAGCAGTACTTC
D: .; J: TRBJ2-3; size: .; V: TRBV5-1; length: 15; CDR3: CASSYSGAGTDTQYF; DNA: TGCGCCAGCAGCTATAGCGGAGCCGGCACAGATACGCAGTATTTT
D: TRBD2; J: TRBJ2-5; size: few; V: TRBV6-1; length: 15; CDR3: CASGPGLAFLETQYF; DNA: TGTGCCAGCGGACCGGGACTAGCGTTTTTAGAGACCCAGTACTTC
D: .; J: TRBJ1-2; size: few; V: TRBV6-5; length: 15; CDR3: CASIAQQGHLYGYTF; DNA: TGTGCCAGCATCGCCCAACAGGGACACCTCTATGGCTACACCTTC